This T cell receptor beta chain was sequenced in a study of cytomegalovirus exposure and HLA in healthy donors. The sample holds one count of this clone. This CDR3 spans 16 amino acids. Germline V lookup: CDR1 MDHEN, CDR2 SYDVKM. V lost 6 bases to trimming and J lost 4 bases; unmatched junction nucleotides: 13. The PCR made use of 60 Vbeta and 13 Jbeta primers. Assay: immunoSEQ multiplex PCR; the TCRdb copy retains only in-frame clones and omits some. There are just over 150,000 clones in the sample; around 84% occur only once, and around 3.3% lies in the top ten. Material: PBMCs. This chain connects TRBV28 to TRBJ2-7, with 9 bases lining up with TRBD1. The TCR originated in a woman in her thirties or forties in good health and CMV-seronegative. CDR3 bases: TGTGCCAGCAGCCGCGAAACAGGGGGCAAGAGGTACGAGCAGTACTTC. It encodes CASSRETGGKRYEQYF.